Listed below are T cell receptor beta chains from one sample, sequenced in a study of cytomegalovirus exposure and HLA in healthy donors. This table comes from immunoSEQ multiplex PCR, and its TCRdb copy is limited to in-frame clones, with some not included. Altogether approximately 100,000 clones are present, about 71% being singletons, with the ten largest covering approximately 3.5%. The sequencing input was PBMCs. The receptors come from a woman aged 45 to 65 in good health and CMV-seronegative. The CDR3 runs from the conserved cysteine through the conserved F or W. D genes are given only for firm matches. Some rows have no size entry. The others give once, few or many, or a class for an expanded clone.

V gene: TRBV19
J gene: TRBJ2-3
D gene: NA
clone size: NA
CDR3 DNA: TGTGCCAGTCGTCCGGACTCCAGTACAGATACGCAGTATTTT
CDR3 protein: CASRPDSSTDTQYF

V gene: TRBV18
J gene: TRBJ2-5
D gene: TRBD2
clone size: NA
CDR3 DNA: TGTGCCAGCTCACCACCGACTAGCGGGAGTGGAGAGACCCAGTACTTC
CDR3 protein: CASSPPTSGSGETQYF

V gene: TRBV28
J gene: TRBJ1-1
D gene: NA
clone size: NA
CDR3 DNA: TGTGCCAGCAGTTTGGAAGGGGGTGAAGCTTTCTTT
CDR3 protein: CASSLEGGEAFF

V gene: TRBV19
J gene: TRBJ1-5
D gene: NA
clone size: NA
CDR3 DNA: TGTGCCAGTAGTAGGATTTCGGTAGGGGTTAACAATCAGCCCCAGCATTTT
CDR3 protein: CASSRISVGVNNQPQHF

V gene: TRBV4-3
J gene: TRBJ1-4
D gene: TRBD1
clone size: medium-sized
CDR3 DNA: TGCGCCAGCAGCCAACAAAAGGACAGGGGAGAAAAACTGTTTTTT
CDR3 protein: CASSQQKDRGEKLFF

V gene: TRBV7-2
J gene: TRBJ2-1
D gene: NA
clone size: NA
CDR3 DNA: TGTGCCAGCAGCTTAGGTACCGAGGGTGAGCAGTTCTTC
CDR3 protein: CASSLGTEGEQFF

V gene: TRBV6-9
J gene: TRBJ2-5
D gene: TRBD2
clone size: NA
CDR3 DNA: TGTGCCAGGCCTCCGAGGCGGGGGGGCCTTGAAGAGACCCAGTACTTC
CDR3 protein: CARPPRRGGLEETQYF

V gene: TRBV5-1
J gene: TRBJ2-2
D gene: TRBD2
clone size: NA
CDR3 DNA: TGCGCCAGCAGCTTGGAAAGCGGGAGGGCCGTCACCGGGGAGCTGTTTTTT
CDR3 protein: CASSLESGRAVTGELFF

V gene: TRBV19
J gene: TRBJ1-6
D gene: TRBD1
clone size: NA
CDR3 DNA: TGTGCCAGTTCCGGGACAGCAAATTCACCCCTCCACTTT
CDR3 protein: CASSGTANSPLHF

V gene: TRBV5-1
J gene: TRBJ2-3
D gene: NA
clone size: NA
CDR3 DNA: TGCGCCAGCAGCTTGGTTTCCTCCCGAGATACGCAGTATTTT
CDR3 protein: CASSLVSSRDTQYF

V gene: TRBV7-9
J gene: TRBJ1-4
D gene: TRBD1
clone size: NA
CDR3 DNA: TGTGCCAGCAGCTTGACAGGGCATCGAGTTGAAAAACTGTTTTTT
CDR3 protein: CASSLTGHRVEKLFF

V gene: TRBV6-4
J gene: TRBJ1-2
D gene: NA
clone size: NA
CDR3 DNA: TGTGCCAGCAGTGACTCGAAATGGAGTTCCCGCTACACCTTC
CDR3 protein: CASSDSKWSSRYTF

V gene: TRBV5-1
J gene: TRBJ2-7
D gene: TRBD2
clone size: few
CDR3 DNA: TGCGCCAGCAGCCCCTTGTTTCGCGGGAGGGACGAGCAGTACTTC
CDR3 protein: CASSPLFRGRDEQYF

V gene: TRBV19
J gene: TRBJ2-1
D gene: TRBD2
clone size: few
CDR3 DNA: TGTGCCAGTACCATTGGCGCTAGCGGGGCCTACAATGAGCAGTTCTTC
CDR3 protein: CASTIGASGAYNEQFF

V gene: TRBV19
J gene: TRBJ2-3
D gene: NA
clone size: NA
CDR3 DNA: TGTGCCAGTAGTACGACCGACACACCTGATACGCAGTATTTT
CDR3 protein: CASSTTDTPDTQYF

V gene: TRBV27
J gene: TRBJ1-2
D gene: NA
clone size: few
CDR3 DNA: TGTGCCAGCAGTTTTGGGACTTACTATGGCTACACCTTC
CDR3 protein: CASSFGTYYGYTF

V gene: TRBV28
J gene: TRBJ2-5
D gene: TRBD2
clone size: NA
CDR3 DNA: TGTGCCAGCAGTTTATGGGTCTTAGCGGGAGGGGGAGAGGAGACCCAGTACTTC
CDR3 protein: CASSLWVLAGGGEETQYF

V gene: TRBV5-4
J gene: TRBJ2-1
D gene: TRBD2
clone size: NA
CDR3 DNA: TGTGCCAGCAGCACCGGGACTAGCGGTTACAATGAGCAGTTCTTC
CDR3 protein: CASSTGTSGYNEQFF

V gene: TRBV29-1
J gene: TRBJ1-2
D gene: NA
clone size: NA
CDR3 DNA: TGCAGCGTTGAAGGAATTCAATGGGAGGGCGGCTATGGCTACACCTTC
CDR3 protein: CSVEGIQWEGGYGYTF

V gene: TRBV7-9
J gene: TRBJ2-7
D gene: NA
clone size: NA
CDR3 DNA: TGTGCCAGCAGCCCCGGCGGCTTATGGGAGCAGTACTTC
CDR3 protein: CASSPGGLWEQYF

V gene: TRBV9
J gene: TRBJ2-3
D gene: TRBD2
clone size: NA
CDR3 DNA: TGTGCCAGCAGCATTAGCGGGGGTGGTACGGGTACGCAGTATTTT
CDR3 protein: CASSISGGGTGTQYF

V gene: TRBV6-4
J gene: TRBJ2-1
D gene: TRBD2
clone size: NA
CDR3 DNA: TGTGCCAGCAGTTGGACTAGCGGGGACTCCATCTACAATGAGCAGTTCTTC
CDR3 protein: CASSWTSGDSIYNEQFF

V gene: TRBV18
J gene: TRBJ2-7
D gene: NA
clone size: NA
CDR3 DNA: TGTGCCAGCTCTTACAGGGAGACGTCCTACGAGCAGTACTTC
CDR3 protein: CASSYRETSYEQYF

V gene: TRBV4-1
J gene: TRBJ1-5
D gene: TRBD1
clone size: NA
CDR3 DNA: TGCGCCAGCAGCCACTTACCCGGGACAGGAAGTCAGCCCCAGCATTTT
CDR3 protein: CASSHLPGTGSQPQHF

V gene: TRBV28
J gene: TRBJ2-1
D gene: TRBD2
clone size: NA
CDR3 DNA: TGTGCCAGCAGAACCGGGACTAGCAATGAGCAGTTCTTC
CDR3 protein: CASRTGTSNEQFF

V gene: TRBV5-6
J gene: TRBJ2-7
D gene: TRBD2
clone size: few
CDR3 DNA: TGTGCCAGCAGCTCCGGACTAGCGGAAACCTACGAGCAGTACTTC
CDR3 protein: CASSSGLAETYEQYF

V gene: TRBV28
J gene: TRBJ1-1
D gene: TRBD1
clone size: few
CDR3 DNA: TGTGCCAGCAGTTTATATCCCCACAGGGGCGAAGCTTTCTTT
CDR3 protein: CASSLYPHRGEAFF

V gene: TRBV2
J gene: TRBJ2-5
D gene: TRBD2
clone size: few
CDR3 DNA: TGTGCCAGCACCCGTAGCGGGGACCAAGAGACCCAGTACTTC
CDR3 protein: CASTRSGDQETQYF

V gene: TRBV7-9
J gene: TRBJ1-2
D gene: NA
clone size: NA
CDR3 DNA: TGTGCCAGCAGCCTGGACATTCGTTATGGCTACACCTTC
CDR3 protein: CASSLDIRYGYTF

V gene: TRBV5-1
J gene: TRBJ1-4
D gene: NA
clone size: NA
CDR3 DNA: TGCGCCAGCAGCTTGGGCGACAGACTTGAAAAACTGTTTTTT
CDR3 protein: CASSLGDRLEKLFF

V gene: TRBV19
J gene: TRBJ1-1
D gene: NA
clone size: NA
CDR3 DNA: TGTGCCAGTAGCTTACTCACTGAAGCTTTCTTT
CDR3 protein: CASSLLTEAFF

V gene: TRBV18
J gene: TRBJ2-7
D gene: TRBD1
clone size: few
CDR3 DNA: TGTGCCAGCCAAGGACAGGGGAGGGAAGTGGGCTCCTACGAGCAGTACTTC
CDR3 protein: CASQGQGREVGSYEQYF

V gene: TRBV25-1
J gene: TRBJ2-7
D gene: NA
clone size: NA
CDR3 DNA: TGTGCCAGCAGCCGCATCGGGGAGCAGTACTTC
CDR3 protein: CASSRIGEQYF

V gene: TRBV6-1
J gene: TRBJ2-1
D gene: TRBD2
clone size: NA
CDR3 DNA: TGTGCCAGCAGTGACGTCGCGGGAGGGCCCCATGAGCAGTTCTTC
CDR3 protein: CASSDVAGGPHEQFF

V gene: TRBV28
J gene: TRBJ1-2
D gene: TRBD1
clone size: NA
CDR3 DNA: TGTGCCAGCAGTTTAGGGGCAGGGGGATATGGCTACACCTTC
CDR3 protein: CASSLGAGGYGYTF

V gene: TRBV11-3
J gene: TRBJ1-2
D gene: NA
clone size: few
CDR3 DNA: TGTGCCAGCAGCCAAGGTGGGAGCTATGGCTACACCTTC
CDR3 protein: CASSQGGSYGYTF

V gene: TRBV29-1
J gene: TRBJ2-2
D gene: TRBD1
clone size: NA
CDR3 DNA: TGCAGCGGGGGACAGGGTGACACCGGGGAGCTGTTTTTT
CDR3 protein: CSGGQGDTGELFF

V gene: TRBV7-9
J gene: TRBJ1-1
D gene: TRBD1
clone size: NA
CDR3 DNA: TGTGCCAGCATCTTACAGGGGACGAACACTGAAGCTTTCTTT
CDR3 protein: CASILQGTNTEAFF

V gene: TRBV7-2
J gene: TRBJ2-1
D gene: TRBD2
clone size: few
CDR3 DNA: TGTGCCAGCAACCTAGCGGGAGTCAATGAGCAGTTCTTC
CDR3 protein: CASNLAGVNEQFF

V gene: TRBV7-2
J gene: TRBJ2-3
D gene: NA
clone size: NA
CDR3 DNA: TGTGCCAGCAGCTTAGGCCCTGAGGGCTCGGACAGGTATTTT
CDR3 protein: CASSLGPEGSDRYF

V gene: TRBV4-2
J gene: TRBJ1-1
D gene: NA
clone size: NA
CDR3 DNA: TGTGCCAGCAGCCAAGATCGTATGAACACTGAAGCTTTCTTT
CDR3 protein: CASSQDRMNTEAFF

V gene: TRBV6-5
J gene: TRBJ2-7
D gene: TRBD2
clone size: few
CDR3 DNA: TGTGCCAGCAGTTACGGTCTAGCGGGGGCCTACGAGCAGTACTTC
CDR3 protein: CASSYGLAGAYEQYF

V gene: TRBV6-5
J gene: TRBJ1-5
D gene: NA
clone size: NA
CDR3 DNA: TGTGCCAGCAGCCCCTTCGGAGGGGACAATCAGCCCCAGCATTTT
CDR3 protein: CASSPFGGDNQPQHF

V gene: TRBV4-2
J gene: TRBJ1-2
D gene: TRBD1
clone size: NA
CDR3 DNA: TGTGCCAGCAGCCAAGGGCGGGACAGGGGAGATGGCTACACCTTC
CDR3 protein: CASSQGRDRGDGYTF

V gene: TRBV6-4
J gene: TRBJ1-2
D gene: TRBD1
clone size: few
CDR3 DNA: TGTGCCAGCAGTGAAGGGCAGGGGGCTCGCGGCTACACCTTC
CDR3 protein: CASSEGQGARGYTF

V gene: TRBV7-2
J gene: TRBJ2-5
D gene: TRBD2
clone size: NA
CDR3 DNA: TGTGCCAGCAGCCAGGGACTAGCGGTTGGACAGGGGACCCAGTACTTC
CDR3 protein: CASSQGLAVGQGTQYF

V gene: TRBV9
J gene: TRBJ2-3
D gene: TRBD2
clone size: NA
CDR3 DNA: TGTGCCAGCAGCATGCGAGCGGGGGGTAGCACAGATACGCAGTATTTT
CDR3 protein: CASSMRAGGSTDTQYF

V gene: TRBV7-2
J gene: TRBJ2-1
D gene: TRBD2
clone size: NA
CDR3 DNA: TGTGCCAGCAAAAGCGGGAGCTCCTACAATGAGCAGTTCTTC
CDR3 protein: CASKSGSSYNEQFF

V gene: TRBV28
J gene: TRBJ2-1
D gene: NA
clone size: NA
CDR3 DNA: TGTGCCAGCAGTTTCCCATCAAATGCGGGAATGGGGTTCTTC
CDR3 protein: CASSFPSNAGMGFF

V gene: TRBV5-6
J gene: TRBJ1-2
D gene: NA
clone size: NA
CDR3 DNA: TGTGCCAGCAGCTTACAGAGTACTGCGTATGGCTACACCTTC
CDR3 protein: CASSLQSTAYGYTF

V gene: TRBV11-3
J gene: TRBJ1-5
D gene: NA
clone size: NA
CDR3 DNA: TGTGCCAGCAGCTTAGAACAGCATCAGCCCCAGCATTTT
CDR3 protein: CASSLEQHQPQHF

V gene: TRBV7-3
J gene: TRBJ2-1
D gene: TRBD2
clone size: NA
CDR3 DNA: TGTGCCAGCAGCTCCCCTAGCGGGAATGAGCAGTTCTTC
CDR3 protein: CASSSPSGNEQFF

V gene: TRBV7-8
J gene: TRBJ1-5
D gene: NA
clone size: NA
CDR3 DNA: TGTGCCAGCAGCCTACAGGTTAGCAATCAGCCCCAGCATTTT
CDR3 protein: CASSLQVSNQPQHF

V gene: TRBV6-5
J gene: TRBJ2-7
D gene: TRBD1
clone size: few
CDR3 DNA: TGTGCCAGCAGTTACCAGGGGGCTCCCTACGAGCAGTACTTC
CDR3 protein: CASSYQGAPYEQYF

V gene: TRBV2
J gene: TRBJ2-2
D gene: TRBD2
clone size: few
CDR3 DNA: TGTGCCAGCGGGGGGACTAGTGAGCGATTCGGGGAGCTGTTTTTT
CDR3 protein: CASGGTSERFGELFF

V gene: TRBV7-2
J gene: TRBJ2-7
D gene: TRBD1
clone size: NA
CDR3 DNA: TGTGCCAGCAGCTTAGTAGGGGGGACAGGGTTCTACGAGCAGTACTTC
CDR3 protein: CASSLVGGTGFYEQYF

V gene: TRBV6-6
J gene: TRBJ2-1
D gene: NA
clone size: few
CDR3 DNA: TGTGCCAGCAGTCGCCGAACATCCACCTCCTACAATGAGCAGTTCTTC
CDR3 protein: CASSRRTSTSYNEQFF